These 26 T cell receptor beta chains share one sample of origin, sequenced in a study of CXCR3-negative and CXCR3-positive naive CD8 T cells. Regarding the study as a whole: Naive cells that were CXCR3-positive had more hydrophobic TRB CDR3s (compared with CXCR3-negative naive cells).

With UMI labels, 5' RACE was used to prepare the TRB cDNA libraries. From its re-call of the 5' RACE reads, TCRdb lists each CDR3 protein once, without DNA. The sample table sets out 120,000 or so distinct CDR3 sequences. No antigens are known for them. Material for sequencing was naive CXCR3+ CD8+ T cells from blood. The subset was: CD45RO-CCR7+CD27+CD95- naive CD8+ T cells expressing CXCR3 (TNR3+). These receptors all stem from a human donor in good health. Some clones in this sample may be carry-over from other donors' samples.

The V and J genes are TRBV5-6 and TRBJ2-7; the D call from TCRdb, TRBD2, cannot be confirmed without DNA. This CDR3 spans 19 amino acids. Germline-derived CDR1 and CDR2 are SGHDT and YYEEEE. CDR3 amino acids: CASSFRGLAGTDLYYEQYF.

J is TRBJ2-7 and V is TRBV21-1. TRBV21-1 is tagged as a pseudogene. The CDR3 covers 11 residues. The CDR3 sequence: CASSKTGEQYF.

The chain carries TRBV20-1 and TRBJ2-1. There are 11 residues in the CDR3. Germline CDR1 and CDR2: DFQATT and SNEGSKA (reference sequence). The CDR3: CSGDSYNEQFF.

J is TRBJ2-1 and V is TRBV9; there is no DNA to check the TCRdb D call of TRBD2. Germline V gene data show CDR1 as SGDLS and CDR2 as YYNGEE. CDR3 length: 17 residues. The CDR3 here is CASSVTSGSRSYNEQFF.

The genes are TRBV20-1 and TRBJ1-1; TCRdb gives TRBD1 as the D gene, but with no DNA this cannot be confirmed. This CDR3 comprises 16 residues. From germline, CDR1 is DFQATT and CDR2 SNEGSKA (reference sequence). CDR3 residues: CSARLLLGQGNTEAFF.

The chain is built from TRBV28 and TRBJ2-1; TCRdb names TRBD2, which stays unverified in the absence of DNA. Germline V CDR1 and CDR2: MDHEN, SYDVKM. This CDR3 has 15 residues. CDR3 amino acids: CASTFSGNPYNEQFF.

J is TRBJ2-1 and V is TRBV29-1. This CDR3 is 15 amino acids long. The germline CDR1 and CDR2 sequences are SQVTM and ANQGSEA. The CDR3 loop reads CSVPSAEKSYNEQFF.

The gene calls are TRBV12-3 or TRBV12-4 and TRBJ2-3; TCRdb indicates TRBD2, and absent DNA this call remains unverified. The CDR3 is 15 residues long. This CDR3 is CASTSGLLSTDTQYF.

The chain links TRBV29-1 to TRBJ2-3; TCRdb names TRBD1, which stays unverified in the absence of DNA. This CDR3 has 15 residues. CDR1 and CDR2 from the germline V gene are SQVTM and ANQGSEA. CDR3 in amino acids: CSVDIGQGATDTQYF.

V usage is TRBV9 and J usage is TRBJ2-1; without DNA, the TCRdb call of TRBD2 cannot be checked. Germline V gene sequence: CDR1 SGDLS, CDR2 YYNGEE. This CDR3 region has 14 residues. This CDR3 reads CASSVLPSGNEQSF.

V and J are TRBV5-1 and TRBJ1-2. Germline-derived CDR1 and CDR2 are SGHRS and YFSETQ. The CDR3 totals 13 residues. CDR3 region: CASSLDSNYGYTF.

The chain couples TRBV7-2 to TRBJ1-5; lacking DNA, the TRBD1 call made by TCRdb goes unchecked. Germline V CDR1 and CDR2: SGHTA, FQGNSA. This CDR3 region has 14 residues. The CDR3: CASSPDSLNQPQHF.

The chain recombines TRBV7-6 with TRBJ2-3; without DNA, the TCRdb call of TRBD1 cannot be checked. The CDR3 spans 16 residues. Germline CDR1 reads SGHVS; CDR2 reads FNYEAQ. CDR3: CASSSLTGNLEDTQYF.

The chain combines TRBV19 with TRBJ2-5; TCRdb reports TRBD1, a call that lacks DNA to check it against. CDR1 and CDR2 (germline): LNHDA, SQIVND (reference sequence). The CDR3 consists of 12 residues. The CDR3 reads CASEGGGETQYF.

V gene TRBV20-1 combines with J gene TRBJ2-5; checking the TCRdb D call of TRBD1 is not possible without DNA. CDR3 length: 15 amino acids. Germline lookup yields CDR1 DFQATT and CDR2 SNEGSKA (reference sequence). This chain's CDR3 is CSASNRDQTKETQYF.

The CDR3 loop reads CASSATGDRGTDTQYF. The genes are TRBV11-2 and TRBJ2-3; TCRdb's D call, TRBD1, is unchecked because there is no DNA. From germline, CDR1 is SGHAT and CDR2 FQNNGV. CDR3 length: 16 amino acids.

The gene calls are TRBV12-5 and TRBJ2-3. Germline V gene lookup returns CDR1 LGHNT and CDR2 FRNRAP. CDR3 length: 12 residues. CDR3: CASVSLSDTQYF.

CDR3 sequence reads: CASSPEGISYEQYF. The chain combines TRBV6-6 with TRBJ2-7. Germline CDR1 MNHNY, CDR2 SVGAGI (reference sequence). This CDR3 has 14 amino acids.

The CDR3 sequence: CASRGTGGSEQYF. The chain carries TRBV4-1 and TRBJ2-7; TCRdb outputs TRBD1, but without DNA this stays unchecked. This CDR3 is built from 13 residues. In germline, CDR1 is MGHRA, CDR2 YSYEKL.

The gene calls are TRBV5-1 and TRBJ1-2. This CDR3 region has 15 residues. Germline values: CDR1 SGHRS, CDR2 YFSETQ. This CDR3 is CASRDDLRDGGGYTF.

The chain employs TRBV12-5 and TRBJ2-7; TCRdb's D gene call, TRBD1, goes unchecked for lack of DNA. The CDR3 totals 14 residues. Germline CDR1 reads LGHNT; CDR2 reads FRNRAP. CDR3 loop: CASGRDGSSYEQYF. Using reference TRBV12-5 and TRBJ2-7 for the parts outside the CDR3, the full variable domain is DARVTQTPRHKVTEMGQEVTMRCQPILGHNTVFWYRQTMMQGLELLAYFRNRAPLDDSGMPKDRFSAEMPDATLATLKIQPSEPRDSAVYFCASGRDGSSYEQYFGPGTRLTVT.

The J gene is TRBJ2-5, the V gene TRBV3-1. The CDR3 loop spans 14 amino acids. From germline, CDR1 is LGHDT and CDR2 YNNKEL (reference sequence). CDR3 in amino acids: CASSQDLEKETQYF.

The chain uses TRBV15 and TRBJ1-1. Germline V gives CDR1 LNHNV, CDR2 YYDKDF (reference sequence). This CDR3 is 15 amino acids long. The CDR3 protein is CATSNWREINTEAFF.

The J gene is TRBJ2-3, the V gene TRBV9. Germline V gene lookup returns CDR1 SGDLS and CDR2 YYNGEE. The CDR3 length is 14 residues. The CDR3 loop reads CASSVTGRTDTQYF.

The chain has TRBV5-4 and TRBJ2-7; checking the TCRdb D call of TRBD2 is not possible without DNA. Germline V gene sequence: CDR1 SGHNT, CDR2 YYREEE (reference sequence). The CDR3 runs to 16 residues. The chain's CDR3 is CASSSGLRSGAYEQYF.

This chain connects TRBV4-1 to TRBJ2-5; TCRdb indicates TRBD2, and absent DNA this call remains unverified. The germline V gene encodes CDR1 MGHRA and CDR2 YSYEKL. The length of the CDR3 is 14 residues. CDR3 region: CASSQDWEEETQYF.